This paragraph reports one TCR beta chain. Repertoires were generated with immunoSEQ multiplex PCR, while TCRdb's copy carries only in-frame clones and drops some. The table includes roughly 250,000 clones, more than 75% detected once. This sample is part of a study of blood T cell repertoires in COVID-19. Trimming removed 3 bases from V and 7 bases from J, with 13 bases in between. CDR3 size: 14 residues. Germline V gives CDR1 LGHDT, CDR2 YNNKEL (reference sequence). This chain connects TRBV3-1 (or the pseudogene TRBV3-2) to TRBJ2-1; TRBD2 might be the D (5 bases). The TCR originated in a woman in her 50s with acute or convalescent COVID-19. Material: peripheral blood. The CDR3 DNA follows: TGTGCCAGCAGCCAGGAGCGGCGTGGAAATGAGCAGTTCTTC. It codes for CASSQERRGNEQFF.